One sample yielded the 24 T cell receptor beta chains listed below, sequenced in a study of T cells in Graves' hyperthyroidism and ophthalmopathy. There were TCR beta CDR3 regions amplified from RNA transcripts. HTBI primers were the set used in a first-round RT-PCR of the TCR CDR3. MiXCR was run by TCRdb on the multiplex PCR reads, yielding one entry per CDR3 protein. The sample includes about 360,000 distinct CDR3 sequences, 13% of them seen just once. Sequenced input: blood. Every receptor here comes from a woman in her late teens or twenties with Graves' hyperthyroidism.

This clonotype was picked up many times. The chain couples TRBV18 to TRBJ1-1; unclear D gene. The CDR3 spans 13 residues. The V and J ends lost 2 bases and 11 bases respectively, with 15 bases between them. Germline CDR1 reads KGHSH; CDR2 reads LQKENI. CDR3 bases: TGTGCCAGCTCACCAGTCGGGCCGCGGGAGGCTTTCTTT. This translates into CASSPVGPREAFF.

The CDR3 is CASRSWSEVNEKLFF. The CDR3 DNA reads TGTGCCAGCCGTTCGTGGTCCGAAGTTAATGAAAAACTGTTTTTT. The genes are TRBV6-9 and TRBJ1-4, with D unclear. Germline V gene sequence: CDR1 MNHGY, CDR2 SVAAGI. The V end was cut by 8 bases, the J end by 4 bases, with 17 bases between. This CDR3 comprises 15 residues.

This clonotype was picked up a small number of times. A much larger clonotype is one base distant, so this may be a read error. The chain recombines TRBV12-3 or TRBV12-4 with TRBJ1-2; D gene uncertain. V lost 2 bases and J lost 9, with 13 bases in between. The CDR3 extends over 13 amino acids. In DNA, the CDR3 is TGTGCCAGCAGTTTACTGGAGACGAATAGCTACACCTTC. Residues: CASSLLETNSYTF.

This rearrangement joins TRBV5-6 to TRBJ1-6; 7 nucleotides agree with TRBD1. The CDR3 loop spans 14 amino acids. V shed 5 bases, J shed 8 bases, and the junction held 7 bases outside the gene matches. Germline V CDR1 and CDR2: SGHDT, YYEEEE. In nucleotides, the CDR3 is TGTGCCAGCAGTAATCTCACAGGGGATTCACCCCTCCACTTT. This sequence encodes CASSNLTGDSPLHF.

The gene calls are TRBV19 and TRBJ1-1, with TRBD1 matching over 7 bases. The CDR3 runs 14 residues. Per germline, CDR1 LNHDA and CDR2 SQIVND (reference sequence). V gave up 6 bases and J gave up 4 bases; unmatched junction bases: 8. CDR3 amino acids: CASSGGGGITEAFF. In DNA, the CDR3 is TGTGCCAGTAGCGGGGGAGGGGGCATCACTGAAGCTTTCTTT.

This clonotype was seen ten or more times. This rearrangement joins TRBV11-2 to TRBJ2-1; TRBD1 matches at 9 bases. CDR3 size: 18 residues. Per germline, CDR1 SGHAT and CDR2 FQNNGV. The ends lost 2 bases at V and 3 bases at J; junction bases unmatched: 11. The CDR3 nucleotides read TGTGCCAGCAGCTTATACGGGACAGGGATGGGGCACTACAATGAGCAGTTCTTC. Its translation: CASSLYGTGMGHYNEQFF.

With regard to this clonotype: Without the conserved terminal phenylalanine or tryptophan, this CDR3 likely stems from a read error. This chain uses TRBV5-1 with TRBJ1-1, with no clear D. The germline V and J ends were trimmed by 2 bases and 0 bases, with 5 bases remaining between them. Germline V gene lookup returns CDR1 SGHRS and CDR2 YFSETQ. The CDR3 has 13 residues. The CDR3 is CASSLTLNTEAFL. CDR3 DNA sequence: TGCGCCAGCAGCTTAACATTGAACACTGAAGCTTTCTTG.

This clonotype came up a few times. The CDR3 spells CATSKRPGGQETQYF. The DNA of the CDR3 is TGTGCCACCAGCAAAAGACCGGGGGGACAAGAGACCCAGTACTTC. The chain couples TRBV15 to TRBJ2-5; 7 positions match TRBD2. This CDR3 region has 15 residues. In germline, CDR1 is LNHNV, CDR2 YYDKDF (reference sequence). After removal of 4 bases from V and 2 bases from J, the junction contained 7 bases not matched to a gene.

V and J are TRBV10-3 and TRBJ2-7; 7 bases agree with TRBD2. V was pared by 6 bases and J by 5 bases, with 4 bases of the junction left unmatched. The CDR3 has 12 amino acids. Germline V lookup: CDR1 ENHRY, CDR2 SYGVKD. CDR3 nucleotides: TGTGCCATCAGAACTAGCGAAGACGAGCAGTACTTC. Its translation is CAIRTSEDEQYF.

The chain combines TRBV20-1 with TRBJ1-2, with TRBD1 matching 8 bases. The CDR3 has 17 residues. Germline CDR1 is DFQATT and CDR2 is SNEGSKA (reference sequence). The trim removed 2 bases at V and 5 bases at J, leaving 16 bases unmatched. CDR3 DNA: TGCAGTGCTAGATCCCGGGGGACAGGCCTACTGAGGTATGGCTACACCTTC. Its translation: CSARSRGTGLLRYGYTF.

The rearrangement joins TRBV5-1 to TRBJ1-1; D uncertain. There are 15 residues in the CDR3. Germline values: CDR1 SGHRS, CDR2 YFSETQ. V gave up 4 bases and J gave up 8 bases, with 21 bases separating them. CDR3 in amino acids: CASSATPGQNSEAFF. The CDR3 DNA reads TGCGCCAGCAGCGCTACACCGGGCCAAAATTCCGAAGCTTTCTTT. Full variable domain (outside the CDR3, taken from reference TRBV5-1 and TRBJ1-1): KAGVTQTPRYLIKTRGQQVTLSCSPISGHRSVSWYQQTPGQGLQFLFEYFSETQRNKGNFPGRFSGRQFSNSRSEMNVSTLELGDSALYLCASSATPGQNSEAFFGQGTRLTVV.

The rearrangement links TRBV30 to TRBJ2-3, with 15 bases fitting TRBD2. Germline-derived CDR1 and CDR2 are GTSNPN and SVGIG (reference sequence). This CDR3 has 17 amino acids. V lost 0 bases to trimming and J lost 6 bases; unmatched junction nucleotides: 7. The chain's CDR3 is CAWSVQRTSGGVDTQYF. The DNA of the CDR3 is TGTGCCTGGAGTGTACAAAGGACTAGCGGGGGGGTCGATACGCAGTATTTT.

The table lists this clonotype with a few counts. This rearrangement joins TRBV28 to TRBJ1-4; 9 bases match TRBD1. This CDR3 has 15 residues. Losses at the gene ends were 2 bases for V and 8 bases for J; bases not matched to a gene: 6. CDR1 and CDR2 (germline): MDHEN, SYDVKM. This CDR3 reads CASSLPTGGQEKLFF. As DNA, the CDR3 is TGTGCCAGCAGTTTACCGACAGGGGGACAAGAAAAACTGTTTTTT.

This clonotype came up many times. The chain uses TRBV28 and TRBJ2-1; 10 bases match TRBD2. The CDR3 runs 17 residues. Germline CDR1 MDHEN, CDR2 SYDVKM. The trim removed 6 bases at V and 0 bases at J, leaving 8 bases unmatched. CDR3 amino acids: CASRSLSSGSSYNEQFF. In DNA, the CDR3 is TGTGCCAGCAGATCCCTATCTAGCGGGAGCTCCTACAATGAGCAGTTCTTC.

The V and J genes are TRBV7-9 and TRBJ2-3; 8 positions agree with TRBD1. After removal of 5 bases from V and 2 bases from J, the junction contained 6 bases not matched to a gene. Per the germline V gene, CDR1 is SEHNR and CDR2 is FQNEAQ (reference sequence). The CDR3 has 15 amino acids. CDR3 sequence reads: CASSGTGINTDTQYF. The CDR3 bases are TGTGCCAGCAGCGGGACAGGAATAAACACAGATACGCAGTATTTT. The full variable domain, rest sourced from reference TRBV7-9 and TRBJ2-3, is DTGVSQNPRHKITKRGQNVTFRCDPISEHNRLYWYRQTLGQGPEFLTYFQNEAQLEKSRLLSDRFSAERPKGSFSTLEIQRTEQGDSAMYLCASSGTGINTDTQYFGPGTRLTVL.

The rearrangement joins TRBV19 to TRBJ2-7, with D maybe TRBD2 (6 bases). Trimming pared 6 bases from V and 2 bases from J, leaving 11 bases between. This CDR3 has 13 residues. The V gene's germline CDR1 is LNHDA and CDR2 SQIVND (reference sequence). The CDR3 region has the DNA TGTGCCAGTAGCTGGCGGGAAACCTACGAGCAGTACTTC. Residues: CASSWRETYEQYF.

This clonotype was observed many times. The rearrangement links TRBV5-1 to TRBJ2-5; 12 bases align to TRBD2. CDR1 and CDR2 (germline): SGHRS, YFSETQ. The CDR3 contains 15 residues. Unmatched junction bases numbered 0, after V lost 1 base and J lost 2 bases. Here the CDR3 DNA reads TGCGCCAGCAGCTTGACTAGCGGGGGGCAAGAGACCCAGTACTTC. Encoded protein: CASSLTSGGQETQYF.

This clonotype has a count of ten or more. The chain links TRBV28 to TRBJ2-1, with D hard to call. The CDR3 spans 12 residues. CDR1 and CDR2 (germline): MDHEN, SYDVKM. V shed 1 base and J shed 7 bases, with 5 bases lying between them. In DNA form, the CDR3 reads TGTGCCAGCAGTTTATCCAAGAATGAGCAGTTCTTC. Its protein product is CASSLSKNEQFF.

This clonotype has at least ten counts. The CDR3 loop reads CAAGTGAPNEKLFF. DNA for the CDR3: TGTGCCGCTGGGACAGGAGCTCCTAATGAAAAACTGTTTTTT. V gene TRBV24-1 combines with J gene TRBJ1-4; 8 nucleotides line up with TRBD1. Trimming cost V 12 bases and J 3 bases; bases outside gene matches: 8. The germline V gene has CDR1 KGHDR and CDR2 SFDVKD. This CDR3 has 14 amino acids.

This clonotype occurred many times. CDR3 residues: CSVTGTEHYGYTF. CDR3 DNA: TGCAGCGTGACCGGGACGGAGCATTATGGCTACACCTTC. This chain uses TRBV29-1 with TRBJ1-2; perhaps TRBD1 as D (5 bases). Trimming pared 6 bases from V and 5 bases from J, leaving 16 bases between. The CDR3 loop spans 13 amino acids. Germline V CDR1 and CDR2: SQVTM, ANQGSEA.

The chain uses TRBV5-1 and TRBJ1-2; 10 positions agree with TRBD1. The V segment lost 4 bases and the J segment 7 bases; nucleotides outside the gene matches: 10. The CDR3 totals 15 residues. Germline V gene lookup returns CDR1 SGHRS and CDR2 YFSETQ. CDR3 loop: CASSQTTGGGGGYTF. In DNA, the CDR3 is TGCGCCAGCAGCCAAACGACAGGGGGCGGTGGTGGCTACACCTTC.

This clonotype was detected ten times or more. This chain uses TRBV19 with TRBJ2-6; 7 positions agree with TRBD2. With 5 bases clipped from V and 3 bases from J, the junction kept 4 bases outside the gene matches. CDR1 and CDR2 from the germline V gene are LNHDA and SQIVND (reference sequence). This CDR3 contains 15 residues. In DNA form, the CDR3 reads TGTGCCAGTAGTCGCGGGAGTAGTGGGGCCAACGTCCTGACTTTC. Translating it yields CASSRGSSGANVLTF.

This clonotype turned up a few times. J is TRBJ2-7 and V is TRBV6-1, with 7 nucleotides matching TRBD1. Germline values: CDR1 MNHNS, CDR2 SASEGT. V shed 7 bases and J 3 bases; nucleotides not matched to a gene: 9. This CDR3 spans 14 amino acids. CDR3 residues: CASIMTGIGYEQYF. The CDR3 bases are TGTGCCAGCATAATGACAGGGATTGGCTACGAGCAGTACTTC.

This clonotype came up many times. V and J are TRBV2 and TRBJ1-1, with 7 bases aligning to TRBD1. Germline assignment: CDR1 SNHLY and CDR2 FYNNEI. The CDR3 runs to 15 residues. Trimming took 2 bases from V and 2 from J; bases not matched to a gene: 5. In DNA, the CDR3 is TGTGCCAGCAGTGAATATCAGGGGGGAAACACTGAAGCTTTCTTT. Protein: CASSEYQGGNTEAFF.